The sequence of this T cell receptor beta chain was determined in a study of CD8 T cells in ankylosing spondylitis. General study results and limits: About 8 highly homologous variants made up a TCR beta motif that seemed to typify ankylosing spondylitis blood.

A word on this clonotype: Its specificity is unknown. This may be a read error: a much more frequent sequence differs by one nucleotide.

The CDR3 covers 15 residues. With 5 bases clipped from V and 1 base from J, the junction kept 9 bases outside the gene matches. Germline V gene lookup returns CDR1 SGHRS and CDR2 YFSETQ. Making use of molecular barcodes, quantitative 5'-RACE generated TCR beta libraries. TCRdb ran MiXCR on the 5' RACE reads and lists one entry per CDR3 protein. In the table there are 750,000 to 850,000 distinct CDR3 sequences, about 10% of which are singletons. The receptor was derived from a male donor with ankylosing spondylitis. The chain recombines TRBV5-1 with TRBJ2-7, with TRBD1 identical over 7 bases. The specimen sequenced was blood, either unsorted or a sorted T cell fraction (not recorded which). As DNA, the CDR3 is TGCGCCAGCAGATTGACAGGGTTGGCGTCCTACGAGCAGTACTTC. It yields the protein CASRLTGLASYEQYF.